This passage covers 5 T cell receptor beta chains from one sample sequenced in a study of neurological immune-mediated disorders. The sample's time point: longitudinal time-point 3. One entry per CDR3 protein, called by TCRdb with MiXCR from the 5' RACE reads. This sample has 45,000 to 60,000 distinct CDR3 sequences, with about 13% found just once. The sample was PBMCs. The receptors shown here come from a male donor with HTLV-1-associated myelopathy (HAM/TSP).

This clonotype was seen ten or more times. The V call is TRBV6-1, the J call TRBJ1-1; D gene uncertain. V was trimmed by 7 bases and J by 4 bases, leaving 13 bases between them. This CDR3 is built from 13 residues. Per the germline V gene, CDR1 is MNHNS and CDR2 is SASEGT. The CDR3 sequence: CASTPRVLTEAFF. The CDR3 bases are TGTGCCAGCACCCCTAGGGTACTCACTGAAGCTTTCTTT.

This clonotype showed up many times. The genes are TRBV7-2 and TRBJ2-3; TRBD2 aligns across 9 bases. This CDR3 is 16 amino acids long. V gave up 3 bases and J gave up 0 bases; unmatched junction bases: 4. The germline V gene encodes CDR1 SGHTA and CDR2 FQGNSA. The CDR3 reads CASSFNSGGSTDTQYF. The CDR3 DNA is TGTGCCAGCAGCTTCAATAGCGGGGGAAGCACAGATACGCAGTATTTT.

Ten or more counts support this clonotype. CDR3: CASSHGTEQYF. The CDR3 nucleotides are TGTGCCAGCAGCCACGGGACGGAGCAGTACTTC. The chain combines TRBV3-1 with TRBJ2-7; either TRBD1 or TRBD2 may supply D (5 bases each). V was clipped by 3 bases and J by 7 bases, with 7 bases between them. The germline V gene has CDR1 LGHDT and CDR2 YNNKEL (reference sequence). The CDR3 has 11 amino acids.

This clonotype was picked up many times. This chain uses TRBV29-1 with TRBJ2-5, with D possibly TRBD2 on 6 matching bases. Between the trimmed V and J ends, which lost 7 bases and 4 bases, there was a span of 19 bases. Germline V gives CDR1 SQVTM, CDR2 ANQGSEA. CDR3 size: 14 residues. The CDR3 bases are TGCAGCGCCCAGACTAGACATGTACGAGAGACCCAGTACTTC. Protein product: CSAQTRHVRETQYF.

This clonotype was observed many times. The CDR3 nucleotides are TGTGCCAGCAGTTTAGGATTGCACCAAGAGACCCAGTACTTC. The encoded protein is CASSLGLHQETQYF. This sequence joins TRBV12-3 or TRBV12-4 and TRBJ2-5; D gene ambiguous. The V end lost 1 base, the J end lost 0 bases, and 6 bases lay between the germline ends. The CDR3 is 14 residues long.